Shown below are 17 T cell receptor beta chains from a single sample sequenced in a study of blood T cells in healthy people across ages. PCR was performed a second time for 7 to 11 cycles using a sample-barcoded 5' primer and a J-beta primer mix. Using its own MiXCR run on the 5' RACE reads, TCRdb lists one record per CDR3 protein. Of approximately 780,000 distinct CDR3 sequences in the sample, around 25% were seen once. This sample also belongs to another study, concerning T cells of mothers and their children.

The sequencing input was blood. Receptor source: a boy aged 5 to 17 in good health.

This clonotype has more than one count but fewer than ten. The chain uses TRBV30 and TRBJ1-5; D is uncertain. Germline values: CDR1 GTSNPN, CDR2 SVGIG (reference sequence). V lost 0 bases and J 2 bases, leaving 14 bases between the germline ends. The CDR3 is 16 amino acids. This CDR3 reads CAWSVAGPPGNQPQHF. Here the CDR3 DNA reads TGTGCCTGGAGTGTAGCCGGTCCGCCAGGCAATCAGCCCCAGCATTTT.

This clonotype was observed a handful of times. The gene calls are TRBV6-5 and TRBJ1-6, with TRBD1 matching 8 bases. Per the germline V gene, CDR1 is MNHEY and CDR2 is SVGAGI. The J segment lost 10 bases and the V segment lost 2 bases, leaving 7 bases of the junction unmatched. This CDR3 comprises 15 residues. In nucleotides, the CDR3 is TGTGCCAGCAGTTACGAGGGGACAGGAAGATCACCCCTCCACTTT. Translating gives CASSYEGTGRSPLHF.

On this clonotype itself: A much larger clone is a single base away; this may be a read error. CDR3 sequence (DNA): TGTGCCAGCAGCCGAGGACAGATTACTGGAAAACTGTTTTTT. Protein: CASSRGQITGKLFF. The chain carries TRBV28 and TRBJ1-4, with TRBD1 as a possible D gene (6 bases). Between the trimmed V and J ends, which lost 6 bases and 10 bases, there was a span of 18 bases. There are 14 residues in the CDR3. Germline V CDR1 and CDR2: MDHEN, SYDVKM.

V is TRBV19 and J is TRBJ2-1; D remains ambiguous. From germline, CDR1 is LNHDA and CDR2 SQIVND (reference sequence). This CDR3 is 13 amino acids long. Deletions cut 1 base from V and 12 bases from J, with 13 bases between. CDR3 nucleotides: TGTGCCAGTAGTATAGCGGTCGGCGGTCGGCAGTTCTTC. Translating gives CASSIAVGGRQFF.

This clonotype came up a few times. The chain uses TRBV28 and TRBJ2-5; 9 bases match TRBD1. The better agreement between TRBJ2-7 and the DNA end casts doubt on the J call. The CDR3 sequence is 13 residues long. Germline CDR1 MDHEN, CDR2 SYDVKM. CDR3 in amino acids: CASSGTGYREQYF. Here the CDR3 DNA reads TGTGCCAGCAGCGGGACAGGGTATCGCGAGCAGTACTTC.

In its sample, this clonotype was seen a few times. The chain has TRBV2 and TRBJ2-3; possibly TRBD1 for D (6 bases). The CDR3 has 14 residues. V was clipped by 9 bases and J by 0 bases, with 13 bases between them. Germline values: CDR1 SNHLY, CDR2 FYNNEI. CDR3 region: CARHHRESTDTQYF. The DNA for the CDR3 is TGTGCCAGACACCACAGGGAAAGCACAGATACGCAGTATTTT.

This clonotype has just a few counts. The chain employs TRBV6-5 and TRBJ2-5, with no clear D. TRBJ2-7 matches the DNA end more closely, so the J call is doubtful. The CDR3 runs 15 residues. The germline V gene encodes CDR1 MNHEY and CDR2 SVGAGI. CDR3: CASSYGPLSSYEQYF. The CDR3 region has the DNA TGTGCCAGCAGTTACGGGCCCTTGAGCTCCTACGAGCAGTACTTC.

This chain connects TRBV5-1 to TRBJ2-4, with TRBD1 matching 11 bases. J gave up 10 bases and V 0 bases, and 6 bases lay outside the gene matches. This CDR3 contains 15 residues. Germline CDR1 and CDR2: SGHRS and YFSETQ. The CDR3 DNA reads TGCGCCAGCAGCTTGGCCGTTGGGACAGGGGGAATTCAGTACTTC. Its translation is CASSLAVGTGGIQYF.

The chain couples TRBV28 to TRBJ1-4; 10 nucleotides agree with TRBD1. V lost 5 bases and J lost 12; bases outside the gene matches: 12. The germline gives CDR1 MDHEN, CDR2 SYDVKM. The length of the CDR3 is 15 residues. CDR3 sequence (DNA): TGTGCCAGCAGTGCCATCACGGACAGGGGGGGGGAACTGTTTTTT. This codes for CASSAITDRGGELFF.

This CDR3 is CSARESHEQYF. The CDR3 nucleotides are TGCAGTGCTAGAGAATCCCACGAGCAGTACTTC. This chain links TRBV20-1 with TRBJ2-7, with no clear D. The CDR3 covers 11 residues. The germline V gene encodes CDR1 DFQATT and CDR2 SNEGSKA (reference sequence). Trimming cost V 0 bases and J 5 bases, with 5 bases left between them.

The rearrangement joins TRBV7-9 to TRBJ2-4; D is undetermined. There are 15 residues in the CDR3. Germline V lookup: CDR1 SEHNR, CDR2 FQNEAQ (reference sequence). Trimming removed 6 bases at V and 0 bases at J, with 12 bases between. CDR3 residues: CASSLSELAKNIQYF. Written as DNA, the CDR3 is TGTGCCAGCAGTCTTTCGGAGCTAGCCAAAAACATTCAGTACTTC. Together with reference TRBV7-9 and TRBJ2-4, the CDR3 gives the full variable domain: DTGVSQNPRHKITKRGQNVTFRCDPISEHNRLYWYRQTLGQGPEFLTYFQNEAQLEKSRLLSDRFSAERPKGSFSTLEIQRTEQGDSAMYLCASSLSELAKNIQYFGAGTRLSVL.

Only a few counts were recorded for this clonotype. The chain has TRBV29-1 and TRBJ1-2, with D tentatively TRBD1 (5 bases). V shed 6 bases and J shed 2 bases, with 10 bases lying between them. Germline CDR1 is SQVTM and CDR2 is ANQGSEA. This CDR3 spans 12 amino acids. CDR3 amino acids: CSVGDLNYGYTF. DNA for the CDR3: TGCAGCGTGGGGGATCTCAACTATGGCTACACCTTC.

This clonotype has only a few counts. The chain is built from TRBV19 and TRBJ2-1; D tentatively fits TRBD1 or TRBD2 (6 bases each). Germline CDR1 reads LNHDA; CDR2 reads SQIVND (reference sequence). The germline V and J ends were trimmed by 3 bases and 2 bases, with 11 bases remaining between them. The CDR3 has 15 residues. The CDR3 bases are TGTGCCAGTAGTATGAGGGGGGATGCCTACAATGAGCAGTTCTTC. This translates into CASSMRGDAYNEQFF.

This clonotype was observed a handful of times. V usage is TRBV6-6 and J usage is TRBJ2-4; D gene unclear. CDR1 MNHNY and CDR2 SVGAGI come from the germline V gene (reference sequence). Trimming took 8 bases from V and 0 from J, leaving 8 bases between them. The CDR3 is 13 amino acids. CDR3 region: CASLAPAKNIQYF. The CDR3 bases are TGTGCCAGCCTGGCCCCAGCCAAAAACATTCAGTACTTC.

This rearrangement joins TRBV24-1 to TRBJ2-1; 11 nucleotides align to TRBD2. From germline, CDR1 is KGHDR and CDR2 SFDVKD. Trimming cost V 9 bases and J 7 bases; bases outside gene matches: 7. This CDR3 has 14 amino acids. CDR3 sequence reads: CATASGGTQNEQFF. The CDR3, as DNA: TGTGCCACCGCTAGCGGGGGGACCCAGAATGAGCAGTTCTTC.

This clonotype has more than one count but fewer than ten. The CDR3 here is CSASPGGGTGETQYF. The CDR3 DNA reads as TGCAGTGCTAGCCCTGGGGGGGGGACTGGAGAGACCCAGTACTTC. The chain combines TRBV20-1 with TRBJ2-5, with TRBD2 identical over 7 bases. CDR3 length: 15 residues. V lost 3 bases and J lost 4; bases outside the gene matches: 11. CDR1 DFQATT and CDR2 SNEGSKA come from the germline V gene (reference sequence).

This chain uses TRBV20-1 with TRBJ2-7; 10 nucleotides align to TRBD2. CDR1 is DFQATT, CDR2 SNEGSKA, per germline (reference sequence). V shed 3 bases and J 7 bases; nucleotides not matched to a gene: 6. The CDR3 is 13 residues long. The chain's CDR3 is CSASKLAGDEQYF. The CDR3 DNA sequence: TGCAGTGCTAGTAAGCTAGCGGGGGATGAGCAGTACTTC.